This T cell receptor (beta chain) was profiled in a study of T cells in Graves' hyperthyroidism and ophthalmopathy. Study-level points and caveats: Stable hyperthyroidism and ophthalmopathy were separated using 13 V-J signatures.

RNA transcripts provided the source from which TCR beta CDR3 regions were amplified. HTBI primers were employed in a first-round RT-PCR of the TCR CDR3. MiXCR, applied by TCRdb to the multiplex PCR reads, yields one record per CDR3 protein. The repertoire includes about 480,000 distinct CDR3 sequences, roughly 23% of them detected once, and around 47% sits in the top ten. Clinicians diagnosed patients from clinical symptoms, serum thyroxine and TRAb, thyroid ultrasound and orbital computed tomography. This clonotype was seen a handful of times. The antigen is not known. The CDR3 totals 12 residues. CDR1 is LGHDT and CDR2 is YNNKEL in the germline V gene (reference sequence). V gave up 0 bases and J gave up 8 bases, with 7 bases separating them.

This chain connects TRBV3-1 to TRBJ1-2; unclear D gene. The clonotype comes from a woman between 65 and 79 years old with Graves' ophthalmopathy. The sequencing sample was made of blood. The CDR3 region is CASSQEGRGYTF. The CDR3, as DNA: TGTGCCAGCAGCCAAGAAGGCCGGGGCTACACCTTC. Full variable domain (remainder filled in from reference TRBV3-1 and TRBJ1-2): DTAVSQTPKYLVTQMGNDKSIKCEQNLGHDTMYWYKQDSKKFLKIMFSYNNKELIINETVPNRFSPKSPDKAHLNLHINSLELGDSAVYFCASSQEGRGYTFGSGTRLTVV.